The 26 T cell receptor beta chains given below trace back to one sample, sequenced in a study of blood T cell repertoires in COVID-19. Here immunoSEQ multiplex PCR was the method, and the copy in TCRdb shows in-frame clones only, minus some. The sample records hundreds of thousands of clones, around 90% being singletons. What was sequenced was peripheral blood. The origin of the receptors is a woman aged 45-65 years who had recovered from COVID-19.

CDR3 sequence reads: CASTPGRGGGYGYTF. CDR3 bases: TGTGCCAGCACCCCAGGTAGAGGGGGCGGCTATGGCTACACCTTC. The chain links TRBV7-8 to TRBJ1-2; 7 bases line up with TRBD1. Trimming cost V 7 bases and J 4 bases; bases outside gene matches: 12. CDR1 and CDR2 from the germline V gene are SGHVS and FQNEAQ. CDR3 length: 15 residues.

CDR3 in DNA: TGTGCCACCAGCAGAGGACAGGGAGAAAAACTGTTTTTT. It encodes CATSRGQGEKLFF. The chain is built from TRBV15 and TRBJ1-4; 7 bases are a match to TRBD1. CDR1 and CDR2 from the germline V gene are LNHNV and YYDKDF (reference sequence). This CDR3 has 13 amino acids. V gave up 1 base and J gave up 8 bases; unmatched junction bases: 1.

The chain recombines TRBV5-4 with TRBJ2-3, with 12 bases identical to TRBD2. This CDR3 contains 15 residues. Losses at the gene ends were 4 bases for V and 4 bases for J; bases not matched to a gene: 4. In germline, CDR1 is SGHNT, CDR2 YYREEE (reference sequence). CDR3 loop: CASSRLAGEADTQYF. The CDR3 DNA reads TGTGCCAGCAGCAGACTAGCGGGAGAAGCAGATACGCAGTATTTT.

The V and J genes are TRBV7-2 and TRBJ2-3, with 10 bases that match TRBD2. V was clipped by 8 bases and J by 5 bases; unmatched bases: 10. The germline gives CDR1 SGHTA, CDR2 FQGNSA. The CDR3 length is 15 residues. The CDR3 spells CASEAGGPSGDTQYF. The CDR3 bases are TGTGCCAGCGAAGCGGGGGGGCCGTCGGGAGATACGCAGTATTTT. The full variable domain, its missing parts supplied by reference TRBV7-2 and TRBJ2-3, is GAGVSQSPSNKVTEKGKDVELRCDPISGHTALYWYRQSLGQGLEFLIYFQGNSAPDKSGLPSDRFSAERTGGSVSTLTIQRTQQEDSAVYLCASEAGGPSGDTQYFGPGTRLTVL.

The chain has TRBV6-5 and TRBJ2-1; 12 bases match TRBD2. The CDR3 is made up of 12 amino acids. V shed 8 bases, J shed 16 bases, and the junction held 9 bases outside the gene matches. Germline assignment: CDR1 MNHEY and CDR2 SVGAGI. The CDR3 sequence is CASSASGGAFFF. CDR3 DNA sequence: TGTGCCAGCTCGGCTAGCGGGGGGGCGTTTTTCTTC.

The genes are TRBV6-2 or TRBV6-3 and TRBJ2-1; 10 nucleotides line up with TRBD2. CDR3 length: 17 amino acids. With 0 bases clipped from V and 3 bases from J, the junction kept 5 bases outside the gene matches. Germline-derived CDR1 and CDR2 are MNHEY and SVGEGT. The CDR3 region has the DNA TGTGCCAGCAGTTACTCGGGTAGCGGGAGGTTCTACAATGAGCAGTTCTTC. It is translated as CASSYSGSGRFYNEQFF.

The chain couples TRBV3-1 (or the pseudogene TRBV3-2) to TRBJ1-5; the D is unclear. Germline values: CDR1 LGHDT, CDR2 YNNKEL (reference sequence). CDR3 length: 16 residues. Trimming shortened V by 0 bases and J by 0 bases, and 9 bases separated the two germline ends. The CDR3 loop reads CASSQEPGGSNQPQHF. The CDR3 bases are TGTGCCAGCAGCCAAGAGCCAGGAGGTAGCAATCAGCCCCAGCATTTT.

This chain connects TRBV2 to TRBJ2-1, with 10 positions matching TRBD2. V shed 7 bases and J 7 bases; nucleotides not matched to a gene: 7. CDR3 length: 14 amino acids. The germline V gene encodes CDR1 SNHLY and CDR2 FYNNEI. The CDR3 loop reads CASTGLAVGNEQFF. The CDR3 DNA is TGTGCCAGCACAGGACTAGCGGTGGGAAATGAGCAGTTCTTC.

The chain couples TRBV19 to TRBJ1-2; D is unclear. Germline V gene data show CDR1 as LNHDA and CDR2 as SQIVND (reference sequence). V was shortened by 4 bases and J by 1 base, with 19 bases between the two germline ends. This CDR3 comprises 17 residues. The CDR3 loop reads CASSRGEISIFNYGYTF. The CDR3 DNA is TGTGCCAGTAGTAGGGGAGAGATATCCATTTTTAACTATGGCTACACCTTC. Full variable domain (outside the CDR3, taken from reference TRBV19 and TRBJ1-2): DGGITQSPKYLFRKEGQNVTLSCEQNLNHDAMYWYRQDPGQGLRLIYYSQIVNDFQKGDIAEGYSVSREKKESFPLTVTSAQKNPTAFYLCASSRGEISIFNYGYTFGSGTRLTVV.

This chain uses TRBV9 with TRBJ1-2, with a tentative D call TRBD1 (6 bases). The V gene lost 3 bases and the J gene lost 4 bases, with 16 bases spanning the gap. Germline assignment: CDR1 SGDLS and CDR2 YYNGEE. The CDR3 is made up of 15 amino acids. CDR3 sequence: CASSEGGGASYGYTF. The CDR3 nucleotides read TGTGCCAGCAGCGAGGGAGGGGGTGCTTCCTATGGCTACACCTTC.

The chain uses TRBV6-5 and TRBJ1-3; the D gene is possibly TRBD1 (5 bases). V shed 2 bases and J shed 0 bases, with 11 bases lying between them. The CDR3 runs 16 residues. CDR1 is MNHEY, CDR2 SVGAGI, per germline. The CDR3 loop is CASSYLGDYSGNTIYF. Here the CDR3 DNA reads TGTGCCAGCAGTTACCTGGGGGACTACTCTGGAAACACCATATATTTT.

The gene calls are TRBV9 and TRBJ2-1; 8 nucleotides match TRBD2. Trimming at V came to 1 base and at J to 0 bases, leaving 6 bases not matched to a gene. CDR1 is SGDLS and CDR2 is YYNGEE in the germline V gene. The length of the CDR3 is 17 residues. CDR3 sequence (DNA): TGTGCCAGCAGCGTATCGCTAGCGGGCCTCTCCTACAATGAGCAGTTCTTC. This codes for CASSVSLAGLSYNEQFF. Combining the CDR3 with reference TRBV9 and TRBJ2-1 gives the whole variable domain DSGVTQTPKHLITATGQRVTLRCSPRSGDLSVYWYQQSLDQGLQFLIQYYNGEERAKGNILERFSAQQFPDLHSELNLSSLELGDSALYFCASSVSLAGLSYNEQFFGPGTRLTVL.

The rearrangement links TRBV28 to TRBJ1-1; TRBD1 aligns across 7 bases. The trim removed 1 base at V and 12 bases at J, leaving 8 bases unmatched. The germline V gene has CDR1 MDHEN and CDR2 SYDVKM. The CDR3 runs to 13 residues. The CDR3 reads CASSLLRGPRTFF. CDR3 DNA: TGTGCCAGCAGTTTATTAAGGGGGCCCCGCACTTTCTTT.

This sequence joins TRBV19 and TRBJ2-7; 9 bases agree with TRBD2. Germline assignment: CDR1 LNHDA and CDR2 SQIVND (reference sequence). V trimming: 4 bases; J trimming: 3 bases; junction bases outside the gene matches: 7. This CDR3 spans 15 amino acids. CDR3 nucleotides: TGTGCCAGTAGTACCGTCCTAGCGGGATTCTACGAGCAGTACTTC. It encodes CASSTVLAGFYEQYF. Combining the CDR3 with reference TRBV19 and TRBJ2-7 gives the whole variable domain DGGITQSPKYLFRKEGQNVTLSCEQNLNHDAMYWYRQDPGQGLRLIYYSQIVNDFQKGDIAEGYSVSREKKESFPLTVTSAQKNPTAFYLCASSTVLAGFYEQYFGPGTRLTVT.

This chain connects TRBV28 to TRBJ2-1, with 10 bases that match TRBD2. The CDR3 has 17 residues. V trimming: 6 bases; J trimming: 0 bases; junction bases outside the gene matches: 8. Per germline, CDR1 MDHEN and CDR2 SYDVKM. CDR3 in amino acids: CASSLRASGSSYNEQFF. The CDR3, as DNA: TGTGCCAGCAGCCTGAGGGCTAGCGGGAGCTCCTACAATGAGCAGTTCTTC.

The V gene is TRBV11-2, the J gene TRBJ2-7; 9 positions agree with TRBD1. CDR1 is SGHAT and CDR2 is FQNNGV in the germline V gene. Trimming at V came to 1 base and at J to 2 bases, leaving 3 bases not matched to a gene. This CDR3 is built from 15 residues. CDR3 loop: CASSLVGTGTYEQYF. Here the CDR3 DNA reads TGTGCCAGCAGCTTAGTCGGGACAGGGACCTACGAGCAGTACTTC.

The chain uses TRBV27 and TRBJ2-2, with unresolved D. The V gene lost 5 bases and the J gene lost 8 bases, with 9 bases spanning the gap. The CDR3 runs to 12 residues. Germline V CDR1 and CDR2: MNHEY, SMNVEV (reference sequence). Here the CDR3 reads CASSPRRGELFF. The CDR3 DNA sequence: TGTGCCAGCAGTCCCCGCCGGGGGGAGCTGTTTTTT.

V and J are TRBV7-9 and TRBJ1-2; 8 positions agree with TRBD1. Germline V gene sequence: CDR1 SEHNR, CDR2 FQNEAQ (reference sequence). The CDR3 has 14 amino acids. V lost 7 bases and J lost 8; bases outside the gene matches: 12. CDR3 region: CASIARETGAGYTF. As DNA, the CDR3 is TGTGCCAGCATTGCGCGCGAGACAGGGGCCGGCTACACCTTC.

The chain links TRBV15 to TRBJ1-2; a weak D match, TRBD1 (6 bases). Germline CDR1 reads LNHNV; CDR2 reads YYDKDF (reference sequence). The V end was cut by 1 base, the J end by 7 bases, with 16 bases between. The CDR3 spans 15 residues. The CDR3 spells CATSRAPEGVGGYTF. Written as DNA, the CDR3 is TGTGCCACCAGCAGAGCTCCCGAGGGGGTCGGTGGCTACACCTTC.

The chain recombines TRBV6-2 or TRBV6-3 with TRBJ2-1; D is possibly TRBD2 (5 bases). Trimming took off 2 bases at V and 5 bases at J, with 19 bases between the two ends. Germline V CDR1 and CDR2: MNHEY, SVGEGT. This CDR3 spans 17 amino acids. The CDR3 bases are TGTGCCAGCAGTTACGGGCCCCCTAGCCTCGGTAACAATGAGCAGTTCTTC. It codes for CASSYGPPSLGNNEQFF.

The count of this clone is one. The genes are TRBV5-6 and TRBJ1-2; 7 nucleotides align to TRBD1. With V trimmed by 3 bases and J by 4 bases, 9 bases remained unmatched. This CDR3 spans 15 amino acids. CDR1 SGHDT and CDR2 YYEEEE come from the germline V gene. CDR3: CASSSGGHRSYGYTF. DNA of the CDR3: TGTGCCAGCAGCTCAGGGGGGCATCGTTCCTATGGCTACACCTTC.

This clone was counted a few times. The chain is built from TRBV5-4 and TRBJ1-3; a possible D gene is TRBD1 (6 bases). This CDR3 region has 14 residues. The V end lost 4 bases, the J end lost 3 bases, and 11 bases lay between the germline ends. In germline, CDR1 is SGHNT, CDR2 YYREEE (reference sequence). This CDR3 reads CASSIQGYGNTIYF. CDR3 DNA sequence: TGTGCCAGCAGCATACAGGGTTATGGAAACACCATATATTTT.

As for this clone: The sample has other DNA sequences that encode this CDR3 too. V gene TRBV6-5 combines with J gene TRBJ1-5, with D perhaps TRBD1 (6 bases). This CDR3 has 14 amino acids. The germline V gene encodes CDR1 MNHEY and CDR2 SVGAGI. Trimming pared 5 bases from V and 5 bases from J, leaving 13 bases between. CDR3 residues: CASSLGQGHQPQHF. The CDR3, as DNA: TGTGCCAGCAGTCTAGGGCAGGGGCATCAGCCCCAGCATTTT.

The chain has TRBV19 and TRBJ1-1, with D possibly TRBD1 on 6 matching bases. Trimming pared 9 bases from V and 5 bases from J, leaving 22 bases between. This CDR3 is built from 15 residues. Germline CDR1 reads LNHDA; CDR2 reads SQIVND (reference sequence). CDR3 sequence (DNA): TGTGCCAGCATGCCCATACAGGGTCGACGGACTGAAGCTTTCTTT. As protein: CASMPIQGRRTEAFF. Filled out from reference TRBV19 and TRBJ1-1, the complete variable domain reads DGGITQSPKYLFRKEGQNVTLSCEQNLNHDAMYWYRQDPGQGLRLIYYSQIVNDFQKGDIAEGYSVSREKKESFPLTVTSAQKNPTAFYLCASMPIQGRRTEAFFGQGTRLTVV.

The rearrangement joins TRBV9 to TRBJ1-5; D not resolved. CDR1 SGDLS and CDR2 YYNGEE come from the germline V gene. This CDR3 has 13 amino acids. Trimming shortened V by 4 bases and J by 4 bases, and 9 bases separated the two germline ends. The CDR3 DNA reads TGTGCCAGCAGCCCGGGAGGGAATCAGCCCCAGCATTTT. The encoded protein is CASSPGGNQPQHF.

In nucleotides, the CDR3 is TGTGCCAGCAGCCGCGGGGACAGCCTTAACTATGGCTACACCTTC. Translated: CASSRGDSLNYGYTF. This rearrangement joins TRBV7-2 to TRBJ1-2; 7 bases are a match to TRBD1. The CDR3 contains 15 residues. CDR1 is SGHTA, CDR2 FQGNSA, per germline. Trimming removed 5 bases from V and 1 base from J; junction bases left unmatched: 7.